This T cell receptor (beta chain) was identified in a study of cytomegalovirus exposure and HLA in healthy donors. In this sample, this clone turned up a few times. The germline gives CDR1 MNHNY, CDR2 SVGAGI (reference sequence). The CDR3 totals 14 residues. The germline V and J ends were trimmed by 4 bases and 2 bases, with 9 bases remaining between them. The PCR had 60 Vbeta and 13 Jbeta primers. TCRdb's copy holds only in-frame clones and misses some; the assay was immunoSEQ multiplex PCR. The sample lists about 130,000 clones, 74% occurring once. The sequence was obtained from a woman aged 50 to 60 in good health and CMV-seropositive. The sequencing input was PBMCs. This chain connects TRBV6-6 to TRBJ1-3, with D unresolved. The chain's CDR3 is CASSLAETGNTIYF. CDR3 nucleotide sequence: TGTGCCAGCAGTTTAGCAGAGACTGGAAACACCATATATTTT.